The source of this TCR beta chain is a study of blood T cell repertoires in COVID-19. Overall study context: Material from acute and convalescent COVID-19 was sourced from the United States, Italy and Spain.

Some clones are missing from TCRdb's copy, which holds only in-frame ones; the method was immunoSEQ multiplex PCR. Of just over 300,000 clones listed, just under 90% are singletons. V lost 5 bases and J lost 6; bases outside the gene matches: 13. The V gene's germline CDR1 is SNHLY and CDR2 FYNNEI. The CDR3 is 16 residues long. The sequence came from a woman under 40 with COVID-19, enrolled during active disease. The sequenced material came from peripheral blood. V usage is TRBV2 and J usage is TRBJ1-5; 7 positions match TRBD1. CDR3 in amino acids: CASSYDRVGAAQPQHF. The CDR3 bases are TGTGCCAGCAGTTACGACAGGGTTGGGGCCGCTCAGCCCCAGCATTTT.